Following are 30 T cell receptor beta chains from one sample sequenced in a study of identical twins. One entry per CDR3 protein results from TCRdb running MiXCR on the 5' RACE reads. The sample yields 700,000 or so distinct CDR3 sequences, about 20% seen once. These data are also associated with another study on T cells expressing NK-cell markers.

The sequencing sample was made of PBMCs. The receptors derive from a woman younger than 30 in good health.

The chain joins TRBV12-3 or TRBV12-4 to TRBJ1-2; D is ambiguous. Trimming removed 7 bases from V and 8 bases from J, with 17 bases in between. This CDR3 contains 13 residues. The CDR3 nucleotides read TGTGCCAGCATCCCTCTTAGGATTAGGGGCTACACCTTC. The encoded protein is CASIPLRIRGYTF.

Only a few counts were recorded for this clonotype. The CDR3, as DNA: TGCGCCAGCAGTGACCCGGGACGGGGGACAGATACGCAGTATTTT. Translated: CASSDPGRGTDTQYF. V usage is TRBV10-2 and J usage is TRBJ2-3, with D possibly TRBD2 on 6 matching bases. This CDR3 has 15 residues. The V and J ends lost 3 bases and 3 bases respectively, with 13 bases between them. Germline V gene sequence: CDR1 WSHSY, CDR2 SAAADI.

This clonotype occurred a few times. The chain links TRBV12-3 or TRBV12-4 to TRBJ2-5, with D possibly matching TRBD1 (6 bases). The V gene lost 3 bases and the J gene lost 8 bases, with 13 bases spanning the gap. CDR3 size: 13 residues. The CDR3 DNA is TGTGCCAGCAGTTTTGGGGGCTGGGTAACCCAGTACTTC. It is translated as CASSFGGWVTQYF.

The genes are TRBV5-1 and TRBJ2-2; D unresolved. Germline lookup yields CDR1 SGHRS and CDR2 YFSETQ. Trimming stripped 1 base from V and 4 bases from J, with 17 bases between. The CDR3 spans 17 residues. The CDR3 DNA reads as TGCGCCAGCAGCTTGTCAGTACAAATTGTCAGCACCGGGGAGCTGTTTTTT. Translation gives CASSLSVQIVSTGELFF.

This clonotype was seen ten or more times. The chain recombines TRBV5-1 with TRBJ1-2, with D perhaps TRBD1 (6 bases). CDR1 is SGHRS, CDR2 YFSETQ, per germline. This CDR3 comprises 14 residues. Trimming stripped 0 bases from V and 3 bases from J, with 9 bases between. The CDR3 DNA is TGCGCCAGCAGCTTGGATGCAGGGGACTATGGCTACACCTTC. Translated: CASSLDAGDYGYTF.

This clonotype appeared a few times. The CDR3 DNA sequence: TGCGCCAGCAGTGACCGAGGGACTAGCGGGGTGTACAATGAGCAGTTCTTC. It encodes CASSDRGTSGVYNEQFF. The rearrangement uses TRBV10-2 and TRBJ2-1; the match to TRBD2 covers 13 bases. Germline loops: CDR1 WSHSY, CDR2 SAAADI. The CDR3 has 17 residues. Trimming at V came to 3 bases and at J to 4 bases, leaving 6 bases not matched to a gene.

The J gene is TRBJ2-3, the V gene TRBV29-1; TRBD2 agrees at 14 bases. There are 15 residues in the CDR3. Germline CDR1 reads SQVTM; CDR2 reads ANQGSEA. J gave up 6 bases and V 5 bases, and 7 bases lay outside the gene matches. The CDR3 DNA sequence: TGCAGCGTTCGGGGGACTAGCGGGAGTTTCGATACGCAGTATTTT. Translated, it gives CSVRGTSGSFDTQYF.

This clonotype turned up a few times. The DNA of the CDR3 is TGTGCCAGCAGCCTCGACAGGAAGGAGCTGTTTTTT. This sequence encodes CASSLDRKELFF. The chain is built from TRBV13 and TRBJ2-2, with a possible D match to TRBD1 (6 bases). This CDR3 comprises 12 residues. CDR1 is PRHDT, CDR2 FYEKMQ, per germline (reference sequence). Trimming removed 5 bases at V and 10 bases at J, with 11 bases between.

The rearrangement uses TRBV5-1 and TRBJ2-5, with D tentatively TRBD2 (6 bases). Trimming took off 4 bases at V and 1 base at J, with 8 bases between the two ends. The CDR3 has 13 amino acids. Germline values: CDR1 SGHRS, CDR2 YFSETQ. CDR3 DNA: TGCGCCAGCAGCGTAGCGGTCCAAGAGACCCAGTACTTC. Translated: CASSVAVQETQYF.

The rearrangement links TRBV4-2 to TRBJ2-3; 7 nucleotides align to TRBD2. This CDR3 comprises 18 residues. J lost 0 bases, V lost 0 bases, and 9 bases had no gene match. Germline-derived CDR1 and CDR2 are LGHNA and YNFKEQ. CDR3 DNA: TGTGCCAGCAGCCAAGATGGGAGGGGCCGCCTTAGCACAGATACGCAGTATTTT. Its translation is CASSQDGRGRLSTDTQYF.

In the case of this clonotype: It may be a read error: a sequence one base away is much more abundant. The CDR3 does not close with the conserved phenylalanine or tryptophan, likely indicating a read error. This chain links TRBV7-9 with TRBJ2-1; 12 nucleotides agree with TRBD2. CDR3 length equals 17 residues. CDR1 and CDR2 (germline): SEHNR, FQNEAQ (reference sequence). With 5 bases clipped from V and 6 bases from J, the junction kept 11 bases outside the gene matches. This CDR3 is CASSPTSGSITGNEQFY. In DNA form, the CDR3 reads TGTGCCAGCAGCCCGACTAGCGGGAGTATTACTGGCAATGAGCAGTTCTAC.

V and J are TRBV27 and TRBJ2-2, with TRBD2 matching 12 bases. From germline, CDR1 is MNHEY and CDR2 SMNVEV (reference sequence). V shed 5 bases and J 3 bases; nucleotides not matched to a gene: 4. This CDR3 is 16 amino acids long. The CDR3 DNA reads TGTGCCAGCAGTCAAAGACTAGCGGGAGACACCGGGGAGCTGTTTTTT. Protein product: CASSQRLAGDTGELFF.

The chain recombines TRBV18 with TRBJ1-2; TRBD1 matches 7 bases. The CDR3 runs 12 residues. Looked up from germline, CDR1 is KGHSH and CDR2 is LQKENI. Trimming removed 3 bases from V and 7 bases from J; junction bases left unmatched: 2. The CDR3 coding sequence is TGTGCCAGCTCACCGCAGGGGGGTGGCTACACCTTC. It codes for CASSPQGGGYTF.

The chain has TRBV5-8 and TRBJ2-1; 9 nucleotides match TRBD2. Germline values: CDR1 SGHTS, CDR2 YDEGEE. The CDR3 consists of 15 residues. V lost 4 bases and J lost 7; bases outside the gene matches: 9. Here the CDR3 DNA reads TGTGCCAGCAGCCCCGCGGCGGGAGGGTTGAATGAGCAGTTCTTC. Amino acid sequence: CASSPAAGGLNEQFF.

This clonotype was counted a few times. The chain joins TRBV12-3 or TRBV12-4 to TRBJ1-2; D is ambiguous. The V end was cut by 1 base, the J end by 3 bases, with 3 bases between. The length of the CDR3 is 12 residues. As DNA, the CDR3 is TGTGCCAGCAGTTTAGATCACTATGGCTACACCTTC. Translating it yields CASSLDHYGYTF.

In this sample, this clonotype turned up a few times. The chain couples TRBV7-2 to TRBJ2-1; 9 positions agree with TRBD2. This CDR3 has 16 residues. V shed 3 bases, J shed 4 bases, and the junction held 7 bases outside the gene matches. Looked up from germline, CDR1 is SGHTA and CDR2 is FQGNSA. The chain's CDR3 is CASSFPGTSNYNEQFF. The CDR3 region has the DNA TGTGCCAGCAGCTTTCCCGGGACTAGCAATTACAATGAGCAGTTCTTC.

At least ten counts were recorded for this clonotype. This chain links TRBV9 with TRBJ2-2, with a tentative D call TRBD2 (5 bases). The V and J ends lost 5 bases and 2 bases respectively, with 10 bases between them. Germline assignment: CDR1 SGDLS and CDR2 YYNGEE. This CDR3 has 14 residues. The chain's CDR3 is CASSVSGNTGELFF. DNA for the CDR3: TGTGCCAGCAGTGTCAGCGGTAACACCGGGGAGCTGTTTTTT.

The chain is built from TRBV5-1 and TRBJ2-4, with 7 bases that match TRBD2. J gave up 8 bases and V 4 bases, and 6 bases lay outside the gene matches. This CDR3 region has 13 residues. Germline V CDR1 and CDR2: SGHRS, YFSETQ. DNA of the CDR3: TGCGCCAGCAGCGACGGACGGGGGGACATTCAGTACTTC. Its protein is CASSDGRGDIQYF.

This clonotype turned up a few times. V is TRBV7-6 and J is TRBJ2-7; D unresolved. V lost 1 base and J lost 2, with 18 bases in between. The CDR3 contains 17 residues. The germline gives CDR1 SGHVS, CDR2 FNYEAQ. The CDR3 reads CASSLVGLATYPYEQYF. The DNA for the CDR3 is TGTGCCAGCAGCTTAGTGGGATTGGCCACTTACCCCTACGAGCAGTACTTC.

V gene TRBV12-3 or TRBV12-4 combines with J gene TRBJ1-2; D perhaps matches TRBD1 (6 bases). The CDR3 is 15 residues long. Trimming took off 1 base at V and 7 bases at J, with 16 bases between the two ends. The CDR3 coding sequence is TGTGCCAGCAGTTTAGAGGAGACAGGTGGTGTTGGCTACACCTTC. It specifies CASSLEETGGVGYTF.

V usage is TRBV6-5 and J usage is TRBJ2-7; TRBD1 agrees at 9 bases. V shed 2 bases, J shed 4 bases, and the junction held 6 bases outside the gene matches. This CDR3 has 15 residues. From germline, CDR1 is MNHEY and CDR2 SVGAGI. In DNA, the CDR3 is TGTGCCAGCAGTTACCGACAGGGGGGGGCTTACGAGCAGTACTTC. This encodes CASSYRQGGAYEQYF.

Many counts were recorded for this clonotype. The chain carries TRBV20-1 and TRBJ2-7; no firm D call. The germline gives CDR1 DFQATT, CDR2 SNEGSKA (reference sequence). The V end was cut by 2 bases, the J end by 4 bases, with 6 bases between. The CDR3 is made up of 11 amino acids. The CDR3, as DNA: TGCAGTGCTAGAAGGAGTTACGAGCAGTACTTC. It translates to CSARRSYEQYF.

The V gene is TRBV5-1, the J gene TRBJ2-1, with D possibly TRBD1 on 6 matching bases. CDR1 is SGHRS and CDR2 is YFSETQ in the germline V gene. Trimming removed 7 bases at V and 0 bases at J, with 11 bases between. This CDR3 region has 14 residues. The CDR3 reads CASRTERSYNEQFF. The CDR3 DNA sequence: TGCGCCAGCCGGACAGAGCGCTCCTACAATGAGCAGTTCTTC.

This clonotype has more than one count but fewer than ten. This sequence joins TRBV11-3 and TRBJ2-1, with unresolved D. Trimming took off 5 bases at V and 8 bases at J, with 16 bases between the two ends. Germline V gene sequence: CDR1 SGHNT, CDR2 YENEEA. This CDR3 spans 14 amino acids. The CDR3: CASSLSRIVDEQFF. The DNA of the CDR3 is TGTGCCAGCAGCCTCTCGAGGATCGTGGATGAGCAGTTCTTC.

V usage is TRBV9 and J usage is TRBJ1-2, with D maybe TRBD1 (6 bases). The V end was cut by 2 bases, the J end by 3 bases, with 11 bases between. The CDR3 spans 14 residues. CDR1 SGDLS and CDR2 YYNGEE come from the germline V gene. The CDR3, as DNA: TGTGCCAGCAGCGTCGGCAGGGGTGACTATGGCTACACCTTC. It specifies CASSVGRGDYGYTF.

CDR3 sequence reads: CSVRLVADTQYF. The DNA for the CDR3 is TGCAGCGTTCGCCTAGTGGCAGATACGCAGTATTTT. The chain recombines TRBV29-1 with TRBJ2-3, with D unresolved. Trimming removed 5 bases from V and 4 bases from J, with 10 bases in between. The CDR3 is 12 amino acids. CDR1 is SQVTM and CDR2 is ANQGSEA in the germline V gene.

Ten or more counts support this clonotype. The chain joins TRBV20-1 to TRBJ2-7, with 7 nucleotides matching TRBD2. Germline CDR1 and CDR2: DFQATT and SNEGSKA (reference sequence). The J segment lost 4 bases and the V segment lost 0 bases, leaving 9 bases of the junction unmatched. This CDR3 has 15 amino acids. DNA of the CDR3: TGCAGTGCTAGAGAACCTAGCGGAATGGGGTACGAGCAGTACTTC. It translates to CSAREPSGMGYEQYF.

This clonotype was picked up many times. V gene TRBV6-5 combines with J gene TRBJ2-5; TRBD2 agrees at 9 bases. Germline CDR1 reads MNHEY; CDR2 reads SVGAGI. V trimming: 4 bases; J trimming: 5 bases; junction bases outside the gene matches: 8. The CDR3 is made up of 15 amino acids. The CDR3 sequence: CASSSGGGARETQYF. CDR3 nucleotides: TGTGCCAGCAGTTCTGGCGGGGGGGCCCGGGAGACCCAGTACTTC.

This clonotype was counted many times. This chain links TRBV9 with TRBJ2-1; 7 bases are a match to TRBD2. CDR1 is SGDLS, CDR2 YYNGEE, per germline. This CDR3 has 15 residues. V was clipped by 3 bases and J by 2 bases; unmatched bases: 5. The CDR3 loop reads CASSASSGPYNEQFF. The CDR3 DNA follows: TGTGCCAGCAGCGCCTCTAGCGGACCCTACAATGAGCAGTTCTTC.

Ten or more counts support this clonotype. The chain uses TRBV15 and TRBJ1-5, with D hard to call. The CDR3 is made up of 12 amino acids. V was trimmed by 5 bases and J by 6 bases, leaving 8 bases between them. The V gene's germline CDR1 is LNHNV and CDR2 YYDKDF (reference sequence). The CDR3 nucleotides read TGTGCCACCAGCGGTATAGCTCAGCCCCAGCATTTT. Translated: CATSGIAQPQHF.